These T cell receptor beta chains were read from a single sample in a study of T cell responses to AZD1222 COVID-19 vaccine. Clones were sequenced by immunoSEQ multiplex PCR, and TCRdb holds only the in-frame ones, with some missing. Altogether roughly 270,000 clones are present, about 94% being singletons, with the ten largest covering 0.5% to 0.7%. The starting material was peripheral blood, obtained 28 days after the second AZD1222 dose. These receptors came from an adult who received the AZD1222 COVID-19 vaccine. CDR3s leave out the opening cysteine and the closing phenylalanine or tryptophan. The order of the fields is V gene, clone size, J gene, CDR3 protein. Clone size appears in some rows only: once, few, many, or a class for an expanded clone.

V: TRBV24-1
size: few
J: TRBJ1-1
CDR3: ATCDKGGTEAF

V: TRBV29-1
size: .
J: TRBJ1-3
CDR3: SGGTDGNTIY

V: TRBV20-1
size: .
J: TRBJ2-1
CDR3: SSGTFNEQF

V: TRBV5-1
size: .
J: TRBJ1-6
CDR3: ASSLGDRVNSPLH

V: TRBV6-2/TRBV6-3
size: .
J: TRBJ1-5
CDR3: ASSSSGTSNQPQH

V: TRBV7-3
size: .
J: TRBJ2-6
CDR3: ASSLTGAVVGANVLT

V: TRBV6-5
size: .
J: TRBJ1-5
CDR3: ASSTSGYQPQH

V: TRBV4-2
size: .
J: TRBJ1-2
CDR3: ASSQEGQGNYGYT

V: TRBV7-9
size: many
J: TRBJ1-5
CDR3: ASSGDRGQPQH

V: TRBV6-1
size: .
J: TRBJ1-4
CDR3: ASSERGFNEKLF

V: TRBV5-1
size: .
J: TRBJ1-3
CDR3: ASGTGASSGNTIY